Only one count was recorded for the clone carrying this TCR beta chain. The data stem from a study of shared clonotypes between healthy human individuals. Study background: Samples came from a couple of female and a few male donors aged 18 to 49.

There were only Caucasian adults among the donors, and all lived in Nashville, Tennessee. Germline V CDR1 and CDR2: SGHVS, FQNEAQ. The CDR3 is 15 residues long. V was trimmed by 3 bases and J by 0 bases, leaving 8 bases between them. TCRdb's copy holds only in-frame clones and misses some; the assay was immunoSEQ multiplex PCR. Found here are roughly 700,000 clones, less than 85% of them singletons; the top ten hold under 2%. The sequence was collected from a woman in her 30s in good health. Sequenced: memory CD4+ T cells sorted from blood. Documented subset: CD45RA-negative fraction. The chain links TRBV7-8 to TRBJ2-2; D unresolved. The CDR3 DNA follows: TGTGCCAGCAGCTTGAGATCCTCGAACACCGGGGAGCTGTTTTTT. This gives the protein CASSLRSSNTGELFF.